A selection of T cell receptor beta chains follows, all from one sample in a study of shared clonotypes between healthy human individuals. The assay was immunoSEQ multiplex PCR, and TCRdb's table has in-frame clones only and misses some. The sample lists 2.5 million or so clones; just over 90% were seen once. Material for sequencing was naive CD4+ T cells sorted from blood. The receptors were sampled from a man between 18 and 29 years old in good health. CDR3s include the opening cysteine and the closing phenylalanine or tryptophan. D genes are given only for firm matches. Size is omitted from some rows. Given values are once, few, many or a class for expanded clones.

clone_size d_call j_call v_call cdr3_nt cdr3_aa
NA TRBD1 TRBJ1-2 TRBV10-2 TGCGCCAGCCTCCCGGGACAGGGCTTAGAACGAGGCTACACCTTC CASLPGQGLERGYTF
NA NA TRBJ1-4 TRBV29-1 TGCAGCGTTGAATACAGTATTGGTGAAAAACTGTTTTTT CSVEYSIGEKLFF
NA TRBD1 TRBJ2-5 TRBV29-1 TGCAGCGTTGGACGAGGGACAGGGGAAGAGACCCAGTACTTC CSVGRGTGEETQYF
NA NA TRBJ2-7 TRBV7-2 TGTGCCAGCAGCTCGACGACCCGCTATGAGCAGTACTTC CASSSTTRYEQYF
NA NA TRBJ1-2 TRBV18 TGTGCCAGCTCGCCGGGGGACTATGGCTACACCTTC CASSPGDYGYTF
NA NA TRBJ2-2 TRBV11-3 TGTGCCAGCAGCTTAGTGGGCGTGTCCGGGGAGCTGTTTTTT CASSLVGVSGELFF
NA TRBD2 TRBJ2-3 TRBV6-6 TGTGCCAGCAGACTTGGACTAGCGGACACAGATACGCAGTATTTT CASRLGLADTDTQYF
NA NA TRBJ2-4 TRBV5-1 TGCGCCAGCAGCTTGGATACTGAAAACATTCAGTACTTC CASSLDTENIQYF
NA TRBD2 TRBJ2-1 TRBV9 TGTGCCAGCAGCGCCCCAGGGACTAGCGGGAGAAGGCAGTTCTTC CASSAPGTSGRRQFF
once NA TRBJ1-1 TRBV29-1 TGCAGCGTTGATACAGTCCTTGAAGCTTTCTTT CSVDTVLEAFF
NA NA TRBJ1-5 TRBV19 TGTGCCACTAGAACTGACTGGAGCAGCAATCAGCCCCAGCATTTT CATRTDWSSNQPQHF
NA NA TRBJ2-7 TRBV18 TGTGCCAGCTCACCAATCGGCGGGACGGGAGCCTACGAGCAGTACTTC CASSPIGGTGAYEQYF
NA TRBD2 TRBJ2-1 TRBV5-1 TGCGCCAGCAGCTTCGGCTATCTCTTCCGGGGGGAATACAATGAGCAGTTCTTC CASSFGYLFRGEYNEQFF
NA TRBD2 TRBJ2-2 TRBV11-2 TGTGCCAGCAGAACCCGAATGGCTCGGGGGGGAAGCACCGGGGAGCTGTTTTTT CASRTRMARGGSTGELFF
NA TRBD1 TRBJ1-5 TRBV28 TGTGCCAGCAGTTTCGGGGACCACAGGGGGCTATATCAGCCCCAGCATTTT CASSFGDHRGLYQPQHF
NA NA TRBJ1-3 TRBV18 TGTGCCAGCTCGGGACCGCTCCTCGGCACCATATATTTT CASSGPLLGTIYF
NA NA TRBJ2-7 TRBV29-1 TGCAGCGTTCGAGGACTCCGGAGAATGGACGAGCAGTACTTC CSVRGLRRMDEQYF
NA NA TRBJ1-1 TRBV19 TGTGCCAGTAGTGATGAGAGGACAGCGAACACTGAAGCTTTCTTT CASSDERTANTEAFF
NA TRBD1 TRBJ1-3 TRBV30 TGTGCCTGGAGTCGATTAGGACAGGCGCTTCTCAACTCTGGAAACACCATATATTTT CAWSRLGQALLNSGNTIYF
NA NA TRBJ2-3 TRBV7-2 TGTGCCAGCAGCTTAGACGGCTCCACAGATACGCAGTATTTT CASSLDGSTDTQYF
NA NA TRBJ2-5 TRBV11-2 TGTGCCAGCAGTCGAAGTCCGGTCGAGACCCAGTACTTC CASSRSPVETQYF
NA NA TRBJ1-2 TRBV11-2 TGTGCCAGCAGCTTAGGGGCAGGTGGCTACACCTTC CASSLGAGGYTF
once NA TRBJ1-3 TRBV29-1 TGCAGCGTTGGATCGGTCTCTGGAAACACCATATATTTT CSVGSVSGNTIYF
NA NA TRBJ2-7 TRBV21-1 TGTGCCAGCAGCGACGGACAGGGACTGCGATTAGGAAGGGAGCAGTACTTC CASSDGQGLRLGREQYF
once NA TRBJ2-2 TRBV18 TGTGCCAGCTCCCTCGGAGTGAACACCGGGGAGCTGTTTTTT CASSLGVNTGELFF
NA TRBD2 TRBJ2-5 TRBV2 TGTGCCAGCAGTGACAGCGGGAGGGCTGAAGAGACCCAGTACTTC CASSDSGRAEETQYF
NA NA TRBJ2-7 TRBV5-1 TGCGCCAGCAGCTCCAGGGGCAGGAACTACGAGCAGTACTTC CASSSRGRNYEQYF
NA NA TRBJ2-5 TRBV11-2 TGTGCCAGCAGCAAAGCGTTCCGAGAGGGGGAGACCCAGTACTTC CASSKAFREGETQYF
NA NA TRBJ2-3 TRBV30 TGTGCCTGGACGGGCGGGGATACGCAGTATTTT CAWTGGDTQYF
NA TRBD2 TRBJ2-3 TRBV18 TGTGCCAGCTCACTAGGACTAGCGGGGACCGCAGATACGCAGTATTTT CASSLGLAGTADTQYF
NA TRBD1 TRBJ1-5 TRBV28 TGTGCCAGCAGTTTACGTTACGGGGGACAGGGGTATCAGCCCCAGCATTTT CASSLRYGGQGYQPQHF
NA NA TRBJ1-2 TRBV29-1 TGCAGCGTTGAGTTCAAGGCTGGCTACACCTTC CSVEFKAGYTF
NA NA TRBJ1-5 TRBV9 TGTGCCAGCAGCGGGACGGGCAATCAGCCCCAGCATTTT CASSGTGNQPQHF